Presented here are 14 T cell receptor beta chains from one specimen sequenced in a study of blood T cell repertoires in COVID-19 (TCRdb year 2020). The method behind the library was the immunoSEQ multiplex PCR assay. This is the immuneACCESS table as TCRdb keeps it, with only in-frame sequences that have V and J called. A part of the clones is gone; compared with another copy, unresolved V genes explain less than half, and the rest is unexplained. The sample records about 300,000 clones, roughly 87% of which are singletons. The top ten clones comprise 9.4% of the sample. The sequencing input was peripheral blood. The source is a young man with active or convalescent COVID-19.

This clone was picked up a small number of times. The CDR3 loop is CASSQVQGANQPQHF. Here the CDR3 DNA reads TGTGCCAGCAGCCAAGTGCAGGGGGCAAATCAGCCCCAGCATTTT. This chain connects TRBV4-2 to TRBJ1-5; 8 bases are a match to TRBD1. V shed 1 base, J shed 4 bases, and the junction held 3 bases outside the gene matches. This CDR3 contains 15 residues. Germline assignment: CDR1 LGHNA and CDR2 YNFKEQ.

The rearrangement links TRBV27 to TRBJ1-1, with TRBD1 as a possible D gene (5 bases). This CDR3 spans 15 amino acids. CDR1 and CDR2 from the germline V gene are MNHEY and SMNVEV (reference sequence). Trimming took off 5 bases at V and 0 bases at J, with 13 bases between the two ends. CDR3 in DNA: TGTGCCAGCAGTCCCGCCTCGGGGGTGAACACTGAAGCTTTCTTT. This codes for CASSPASGVNTEAFF.

This clone was seen only once. The V and J genes are TRBV11-3 and TRBJ2-2; D uncertain. Germline V lookup: CDR1 SGHNT, CDR2 YENEEA. The CDR3 runs to 12 residues. Trimming left V 3 bases short and J 5 bases short, with 4 bases between. DNA of the CDR3: TGTGCCAGCAGCTTTAGAACCGGGGAGCTGTTTTTT. Translating it yields CASSFRTGELFF.

The chain uses TRBV6-5 and TRBJ1-2; 9 positions agree with TRBD1. Germline V CDR1 and CDR2: MNHEY, SVGAGI. Trimming cost V 6 bases and J 7 bases; bases outside gene matches: 9. The CDR3 is made up of 14 amino acids. The CDR3 DNA reads TGTGCCAGCAGCAAAGGACAGGGGATTCTTGGCTACACCTTC. Translation gives CASSKGQGILGYTF.

CDR3 region: CASSQDVAGGPTDTQYF. The CDR3 region has the DNA TGTGCCAGCAGCCAAGATGTGGCGGGGGGGCCTACAGATACGCAGTATTTT. V usage is TRBV4-2 and J usage is TRBJ2-3, with 9 bases aligning to TRBD2. V lost 0 bases to trimming and J lost 3 bases; unmatched junction nucleotides: 7. Germline CDR1 reads LGHNA; CDR2 reads YNFKEQ. The CDR3 has 17 amino acids.

The rearrangement uses TRBV19 and TRBJ2-1, with no clear D. The length of the CDR3 is 13 residues. The ends were cut back, 7 bases at V and 4 bases at J, with 11 bases in the middle. The germline V gene encodes CDR1 LNHDA and CDR2 SQIVND (reference sequence). The CDR3 region has the DNA TGTGCCAGTATAGGAACAGTATACAATGAGCAGTTCTTC. It translates to CASIGTVYNEQFF.

The chain carries TRBV7-8 and TRBJ2-2; 7 bases match TRBD2. The CDR3 is made up of 14 amino acids. Germline trimming cut 4 bases from V and 6 bases from J; bases unmatched to any gene: 5. Germline assignment: CDR1 SGHVS and CDR2 FQNEAQ. The CDR3 reads CASSSTSASGELFF. CDR3 DNA sequence: TGTGCCAGCAGCTCCACTAGCGCTTCCGGGGAGCTGTTTTTT.

V is TRBV6-5 and J is TRBJ1-5, with 7 bases that match TRBD1. Germline V gene data show CDR1 as MNHEY and CDR2 as SVGAGI. The length of the CDR3 is 15 residues. The J segment lost 2 bases and the V segment lost 5 bases, leaving 6 bases of the junction unmatched. Here the CDR3 DNA reads TGTGCCAGCAGTAAGACAGGGTGGGGCAATCAGCCCCAGCATTTT. Protein product: CASSKTGWGNQPQHF.

The chain combines TRBV18 with TRBJ2-1; the D gene is possibly TRBD1 (5 bases). CDR3 size: 15 residues. Germline V gives CDR1 KGHSH, CDR2 LQKENI. Trimming removed 5 bases at V and 9 bases at J, with 20 bases between. The CDR3 coding sequence is TGTGCCAGCTCAGACGACAGTAGTTCAGGTAGTGAGCAGTTCTTC. Amino acid sequence: CASSDDSSSGSEQFF.

The chain is built from TRBV28 and TRBJ2-7, with D possibly being TRBD1 (6 bases). The CDR3 contains 13 residues. Trimming pared 6 bases from V and 7 bases from J, leaving 16 bases between. Germline V gene sequence: CDR1 MDHEN, CDR2 SYDVKM. This chain's CDR3 is CASRETGIWEQYF. CDR3 sequence (DNA): TGTGCCAGCAGGGAAACAGGGATATGGGAGCAGTACTTC.

This clone was seen once. The chain joins TRBV2 to TRBJ1-2; D might be TRBD1 (6 bases). The germline V gene has CDR1 SNHLY and CDR2 FYNNEI. V lost 6 bases to trimming and J lost 8 bases, with 22 bases between them. This CDR3 spans 15 amino acids. The CDR3, as DNA: TGTGCCAGCAGCGGGGCCTCAGGGGTTTCACGGGGCTACACCTTC. It specifies CASSGASGVSRGYTF.

V gene TRBV25-1 combines with J gene TRBJ1-2, with D unresolved. V was cut by 4 bases and J by 3 bases, with 9 bases left in between. The CDR3 is 13 amino acids. CDR1 and CDR2 from the germline V gene are MGHDK and SYGVNS. The CDR3 DNA reads as TGTGCCAGCAGTGGTGCGGTAGACTATGGCTACACCTTC. It yields the protein CASSGAVDYGYTF.

A few counts support this clone. The chain joins TRBV10-1 to TRBJ2-2; TRBD2 agrees at 7 bases. Germline-derived CDR1 and CDR2 are WNHNN and SYGVQD (reference sequence). The trim removed 3 bases at V and 7 bases at J, leaving 2 bases unmatched. The CDR3 runs 13 residues. The CDR3 loop is CASSEPGGGELFF. CDR3 nucleotide sequence: TGCGCCAGCAGTGAACCGGGAGGCGGGGAGCTGTTTTTT.

The V gene is TRBV4-1, the J gene TRBJ1-5, with a tentative D call TRBD1 (6 bases). Per germline, CDR1 MGHRA and CDR2 YSYEKL. With 1 base removed from V and 7 bases from J, the gap between germline ends came to 17 bases. CDR3 size: 16 residues. For the CDR3, the DNA is TGCGCCAGCAGCCAAGGAGGGGGGAGGGGAAGGCAGCCCCAGCATTTT. It codes for CASSQGGGRGRQPQHF.